The sequence of this T cell receptor beta chain was determined in a study of T-cell reconstitution after alpha-beta-depleted transplantation in children. This clonotype was seen only a few times. CDR3 size: 17 residues. CDR1 and CDR2 (germline): ENHRY, SYGVKD. V lost 1 base to trimming and J lost 2 bases; unmatched junction nucleotides: 4. During its preparation, the TCRbeta library received unique molecular identifiers. TCRdb independently ran MiXCR on the PCR reads; one entry per CDR3 protein. Of 400,000 to 500,000 distinct CDR3 sequences detected, approximately 11% appear once; the ten largest clones hold roughly 5.5%.

This sequence originates from a human donor who donated a stem cell graft to a child with acute myeloid leukemia. The rearrangement links TRBV10-3 to TRBJ2-3; 12 bases align to TRBD2. This specimen was PBMCs from the stem cell graft donor, taken from the stem cell graft. CDR3 amino acids: CAISEFGLAGTTDTQYF. Here the CDR3 DNA reads TGTGCCATCAGTGAGTTCGGACTAGCGGGGACCACAGATACGCAGTATTTT.